The clone carrying this T cell receptor beta chain has just a few counts. Its antigen remains unidentified. A junction boundary mismatches the germline segment, possibly from a read error. Treatment of the sample: roughly nine-day PBMC culture with coronavirus spike peptide pools or control peptides (ViraFEST assay). CD4+ T cells of the unexposed donor were collected before the COVID-19 pandemic (2011-2018). ViraFEST enlarged antigen-specific T cell populations with peptide pools and afterwards sequenced TCRs. This record belongs to a study of vaccination and CD4 T cells after COVID-19. Study in general: Sampling post-COVID took place a median 101 days after diagnosis (range 35 to 161). Control cultures were given a CEFX pool, an HIV-1 Nef pool, or no peptide.

With the Oncomine TCR Beta short-read assay, DNA from cultured CD4+ T cells was sequenced. Extraction of genomic DNA was performed on cultured CD4+ T cells. MiXCR, applied by TCRdb to the PCR reads, yields one record per CDR3 protein. Among 7,500 to 10,000 distinct CDR3 sequences listed, 34% were seen once. The clonotype was recovered from a human donor in good health. Sequencing was done on a sample of CD4+ T cells from blood, cultured in vitro.

CDR3 sequence: CASSFGGRAGETQYF. The CDR3 bases are TGTGCTAGCAGCTTCGGCGGGAGGGCTGGCGAGACCCAGTACTTC. J is TRBJ2-5 and V is TRBV7-7; 9 bases are shared with TRBD2. This CDR3 contains 15 residues. Looked up from germline, CDR1 is SSHAT and CDR2 is FNYEAQ (reference sequence).